The 29 T cell receptor beta chains below were found in one sample sequenced in a study of cytomegalovirus exposure and HLA in healthy donors. Clones were read by immunoSEQ multiplex PCR, and TCRdb kept only the in-frame ones, dropping some. The sample yields about 130,000 clones, 80% to 90% seen once. Specimen: PBMCs. Source of these receptors: a woman aged 18-35 years in good health and CMV-seronegative.

The V gene is TRBV2, the J gene TRBJ2-5, with D uncertain. In germline, CDR1 is SNHLY, CDR2 FYNNEI. Trimming took off 7 bases at V and 5 bases at J, with 8 bases between the two ends. The CDR3 runs 11 residues. The CDR3 DNA reads TGTGCCAGCAACGAGGTTGAGACCCAGTACTTC. Protein product: CASNEVETQYF.

V is TRBV6-1 and J is TRBJ2-1; TRBD1 might be the D (5 bases). V was shortened by 8 bases and J by 9 bases, with 17 bases between the two germline ends. Germline assignment: CDR1 MNHNS and CDR2 SASEGT. The CDR3 has 13 residues. CDR3 in amino acids: CASFWTQGSEQFF. For the CDR3, the DNA is TGTGCCAGCTTTTGGACACAAGGTAGTGAGCAGTTCTTC.

This chain links TRBV27 with TRBJ1-5; D ambiguous. Trimming stripped 2 bases from V and 0 bases from J, with 5 bases between. The CDR3 has 14 residues. Germline V lookup: CDR1 MNHEY, CDR2 SMNVEV (reference sequence). CDR3 loop: CASSLIYSNQPQHF. The CDR3 DNA is TGTGCCAGCAGTTTAATATATAGCAATCAGCCCCAGCATTTT.

The CDR3 coding sequence is TGCGCCAGCAGCTTGGAGGGTGGTCAGGGGCTGTCTGAAGCTTTCTTT. Translated: CASSLEGGQGLSEAFF. V is TRBV5-1 and J is TRBJ1-1; weak D call: TRBD1 (6 bases). CDR1 SGHRS and CDR2 YFSETQ come from the germline V gene. The ends were cut back, 0 bases at V and 6 bases at J, with 18 bases in the middle. There are 16 residues in the CDR3.

The V gene is TRBV5-1, the J gene TRBJ1-3; 8 bases align to TRBD1. This CDR3 spans 15 amino acids. Germline-derived CDR1 and CDR2 are SGHRS and YFSETQ. Germline trimming cut 0 bases from V and 4 bases from J; bases unmatched to any gene: 3. The CDR3 loop is CASSLDRGLGNTIYF. The CDR3 DNA reads TGCGCCAGCAGCTTGGACAGGGGGTTAGGAAACACCATATATTTT. The variable domain in full, with the rest retrieved from reference TRBV5-1 and TRBJ1-3, is KAGVTQTPRYLIKTRGQQVTLSCSPISGHRSVSWYQQTPGQGLQFLFEYFSETQRNKGNFPGRFSGRQFSNSRSEMNVSTLELGDSALYLCASSLDRGLGNTIYFGEGSWLTVV.

The chain is built from TRBV10-3 and TRBJ2-3; D is ambiguous. The CDR3 contains 18 residues. Germline loops: CDR1 ENHRY, CDR2 SYGVKD. V shed 0 bases and J shed 0 bases, with 16 bases lying between them. CDR3 DNA sequence: TGTGCCATCAGTGAGTCAGCATTGGCGGCACGGAGCACAGATACGCAGTATTTT. Translated: CAISESALAARSTDTQYF.

V is TRBV28 and J is TRBJ2-3, with 13 positions matching TRBD2. Germline trimming cut 2 bases from V and 7 bases from J; bases unmatched to any gene: 12. Germline V gene lookup returns CDR1 MDHEN and CDR2 SYDVKM. There are 18 residues in the CDR3. As DNA, the CDR3 is TGTGCCAGCAGTTTAAGGCTCGGACTAGCGGGGGTAGGTCATACGCAGTATTTT. Translation gives CASSLRLGLAGVGHTQYF. The full variable domain, rest sourced from reference TRBV28 and TRBJ2-3, is DVKVTQSSRYLVKRTGEKVFLECVQDMDHENMFWYRQDPGLGLRLIYFSYDVKMKEKGDIPEGYSVSREKKERFSLILESASTNQTSMYLCASSLRLGLAGVGHTQYFGPGTRLTVL.

The V gene is TRBV7-9, the J gene TRBJ2-5; the match to TRBD2 covers 13 bases. With V trimmed by 5 bases and J by 5 bases, 8 bases remained unmatched. The V gene's germline CDR1 is SEHNR and CDR2 FQNEAQ (reference sequence). The CDR3 runs 16 residues. Here the CDR3 reads CASSLGTSGASETQYF. In DNA form, the CDR3 reads TGTGCCAGCAGCCTTGGGACTAGCGGGGCTAGTGAGACCCAGTACTTC.

This chain joins TRBV29-1 and TRBJ1-1; D might be TRBD1 (6 bases). Trimming took 7 bases from V and 4 from J, leaving 19 bases between them. CDR1 and CDR2 (germline): SQVTM, ANQGSEA. CDR3 size: 14 residues. In DNA, the CDR3 is TGCAGCGCCGATAAACAGGGTAGGGCCACTGAAGCTTTCTTT. Translation gives CSADKQGRATEAFF. Drawing the rest from reference TRBV29-1 and TRBJ1-1, the complete variable domain is SAVISQKPSRDICQRGTSLTIQCQVDSQVTMMFWYRQQPGQSLTLIATANQGSEATYESGFVIDKFPISRPNLTFSTLTVSNMSPEDSSIYLCSADKQGRATEAFFGQGTRLTVV.

The V and J genes are TRBV6-4 and TRBJ2-3; tentative D call: TRBD1 (6 bases). Germline V gene lookup returns CDR1 MRHNA and CDR2 SNTAGT. Trimming shortened V by 6 bases and J by 3 bases, and 10 bases separated the two germline ends. The CDR3 extends over 13 amino acids. CDR3 sequence (DNA): TGTGCCAGCAGCGTACAGGGAACAGATACGCAGTATTTT. This translates into CASSVQGTDTQYF.

The chain uses TRBV7-3 and TRBJ1-1; D remains ambiguous. V dropped 5 bases and J dropped 0 bases, with 7 bases sitting between them. CDR3 length: 13 residues. Germline V CDR1 and CDR2: SGHTA, FQGTGA. The CDR3 protein is CASSHTLNTEAFF. DNA for the CDR3: TGTGCCAGCAGCCACACATTGAACACTGAAGCTTTCTTT.

This clone has only a few counts. The chain is built from TRBV7-3 and TRBJ2-7; 7 nucleotides match TRBD1. There are 14 residues in the CDR3. V was pared by 0 bases and J by 4 bases, with 3 bases of the junction left unmatched. The germline V gene has CDR1 SGHTA and CDR2 FQGTGA. The CDR3 loop is CASSLTPGGYEQYF. Here the CDR3 DNA reads TGTGCCAGCAGCTTAACGCCAGGGGGATACGAGCAGTACTTC.

A few counts support this clone. The chain has TRBV4-1 and TRBJ2-1; 12 bases match TRBD2. The CDR3 totals 16 residues. CDR1 MGHRA and CDR2 YSYEKL come from the germline V gene. V lost 0 bases, J lost 9 bases, and 6 bases stayed unmatched. CDR3 DNA sequence: TGCGCCAGCAGCCAAGACCGACTAGCGGGGGTGGGTGAGCAGTTCTTC. This codes for CASSQDRLAGVGEQFF.

V and J are TRBV4-1 and TRBJ1-3; unclear D gene. CDR1 is MGHRA and CDR2 is YSYEKL in the germline V gene. The CDR3 sequence is 15 residues long. The ends were cut back, 0 bases at V and 3 bases at J, with 9 bases in the middle. This CDR3 reads CASSQEVEIGNTIYF. CDR3 nucleotide sequence: TGCGCCAGCAGCCAAGAGGTAGAGATTGGAAACACCATATATTTT.

Only a few counts were recorded for this clone. The J gene is TRBJ1-6, the V gene TRBV10-1; a possible D gene is TRBD1 (5 bases). V lost 10 bases to trimming and J lost 2 bases, with 12 bases between them. This CDR3 region has 14 residues. Germline V CDR1 and CDR2: WNHNN, SYGVQD (reference sequence). The CDR3 loop is CATSTGTYNSPLHF. The CDR3 nucleotides are TGCGCCACCTCCACAGGAACCTATAATTCACCCCTCCACTTT.

The genes are TRBV10-3 and TRBJ2-7; 9 bases agree with TRBD1. Trimming cost V 4 bases and J 2 bases; bases outside gene matches: 9. The germline gives CDR1 ENHRY, CDR2 SYGVKD. The CDR3 has 16 residues. CDR3 residues: CAISGLRGTGTYEQYF. In DNA, the CDR3 is TGTGCCATCAGTGGTCTCAGGGGGACAGGGACCTACGAGCAGTACTTC.

The chain links TRBV29-1 to TRBJ2-2, with D tentatively TRBD1 (6 bases). The CDR3 is 15 amino acids. Germline-derived CDR1 and CDR2 are SQVTM and ANQGSEA. The V and J ends lost 6 bases and 4 bases respectively, with 18 bases between them. The DNA for the CDR3 is TGCAGCGTCGACGACCAGGGGAGCGGCACCGGGGAGCTGTTTTTT. Translation: CSVDDQGSGTGELFF.

J is TRBJ1-1 and V is TRBV11-2, with D perhaps TRBD1 (5 bases). The CDR3 contains 12 residues. CDR1 is SGHAT and CDR2 is FQNNGV in the germline V gene. Deletions cut 5 bases from V and 4 bases from J, with 8 bases between. The CDR3 nucleotides are TGTGCCAGCAGCCCCGGGGGCACTGAAGCTTTCTTT. Translation gives CASSPGGTEAFF.

This clone was counted between two and nine times. The chain recombines TRBV7-9 with TRBJ1-5; D uncertain. The germline CDR1 and CDR2 sequences are SEHNR and FQNEAQ (reference sequence). The CDR3 spans 15 residues. Trimming took off 5 bases at V and 0 bases at J, with 11 bases between the two ends. The chain's CDR3 is CASSGPGFSNQPQHF. In DNA, the CDR3 is TGTGCCAGCAGCGGCCCGGGATTTAGCAATCAGCCCCAGCATTTT. The full variable domain, with the rest looked up from reference TRBV7-9 and TRBJ1-5, is DTGVSQNPRHKITKRGQNVTFRCDPISEHNRLYWYRQTLGQGPEFLTYFQNEAQLEKSRLLSDRFSAERPKGSFSTLEIQRTEQGDSAMYLCASSGPGFSNQPQHFGDGTRLSIL.

This rearrangement joins TRBV13 to TRBJ2-5, with D possibly TRBD2 on 5 matching bases. Trimming stripped 0 bases from V and 4 bases from J, with 12 bases between. CDR1 PRHDT and CDR2 FYEKMQ come from the germline V gene (reference sequence). CDR3 size: 15 residues. CDR3 amino acids: CASSLGGPGRETQYF. The CDR3 nucleotides are TGTGCCAGCAGCTTAGGAGGGCCGGGGAGAGAGACCCAGTACTTC.

This clone appeared a single time. The CDR3 sequence is CASSLAALTYEQYF. CDR3 DNA: TGCGCCAGCAGCTTGGCAGCGCTTACCTACGAGCAGTACTTC. This rearrangement joins TRBV5-1 to TRBJ2-7; D is unresolved. Between the trimmed V and J ends, which lost 0 bases and 2 bases, there was a span of 9 bases. The V gene's germline CDR1 is SGHRS and CDR2 YFSETQ. CDR3 length: 14 residues.

V gene TRBV20-1 combines with J gene TRBJ2-4; 9 positions match TRBD1. This CDR3 spans 11 amino acids. Germline CDR1 is DFQATT and CDR2 is SNEGSKA (reference sequence). The J segment lost 13 bases and the V segment lost 6 bases, leaving 7 bases of the junction unmatched. The DNA for the CDR3 is TGCAGTGCGACTCGAGGACAGGGGCAGTACTTC. The encoded protein is CSATRGQGQYF.

V is TRBV7-9 and J is TRBJ1-1; no clear D gene. This CDR3 spans 11 amino acids. From germline, CDR1 is SEHNR and CDR2 FQNEAQ (reference sequence). Deletions cut 4 bases from V and 10 bases from J, with 10 bases between. The CDR3 protein is CASSSTEVAFF. In DNA form, the CDR3 reads TGTGCCAGCAGCTCAACCGAGGTAGCTTTCTTT. The whole variable domain, filled in from reference TRBV7-9 and TRBJ1-1, reads DTGVSQNPRHKITKRGQNVTFRCDPISEHNRLYWYRQTLGQGPEFLTYFQNEAQLEKSRLLSDRFSAERPKGSFSTLEIQRTEQGDSAMYLCASSSTEVAFFGQGTRLTVV.

This rearrangement joins TRBV4-1 to TRBJ1-1, with D perhaps TRBD1 (5 bases). The CDR3 covers 15 residues. Germline CDR1 MGHRA, CDR2 YSYEKL. Trimming shortened V by 3 bases and J by 3 bases, and 14 bases separated the two germline ends. The CDR3 DNA follows: TGCGCCAGCAGCCATTCTTATGGGGCGGACACTGAAGCTTTCTTT. Amino acids: CASSHSYGADTEAFF.

This chain uses TRBV7-3 with TRBJ2-1; 7 bases map to TRBD2. The V segment lost 3 bases and the J segment 4 bases; nucleotides outside the gene matches: 6. The length of the CDR3 is 15 residues. Germline V gene lookup returns CDR1 SGHTA and CDR2 FQGTGA. The CDR3 region is CASSFATSRYNEQFF. DNA of the CDR3: TGTGCCAGCAGCTTCGCGACTAGCAGATACAATGAGCAGTTCTTC.

The table lists this clone with a count of one. This chain links TRBV9 with TRBJ2-7; D is possibly TRBD1 (5 bases). V was pared by 3 bases and J by 4 bases, with 20 bases between. Germline CDR1 SGDLS, CDR2 YYNGEE. The CDR3 length is 16 residues. The CDR3 DNA sequence: TGTGCCAGCAGCGCGGACAACACACATCTACCATACGAGCAGTACTTC. This sequence encodes CASSADNTHLPYEQYF.

V gene TRBV5-1 combines with J gene TRBJ1-5, with 9 bases matching TRBD1. Germline lookup yields CDR1 SGHRS and CDR2 YFSETQ. The V segment lost 3 bases and the J segment 0 bases; nucleotides outside the gene matches: 4. The CDR3 length is 16 residues. The CDR3 sequence is CASSSGTGHSNQPQHF. As DNA, the CDR3 is TGCGCCAGCAGCTCTGGGACAGGGCATAGCAATCAGCCCCAGCATTTT. The full variable domain, its missing parts supplied by reference TRBV5-1 and TRBJ1-5, is KAGVTQTPRYLIKTRGQQVTLSCSPISGHRSVSWYQQTPGQGLQFLFEYFSETQRNKGNFPGRFSGRQFSNSRSEMNVSTLELGDSALYLCASSSGTGHSNQPQHFGDGTRLSIL.

The V gene is TRBV4-2, the J gene TRBJ1-2; 9 nucleotides match TRBD1. Germline V gives CDR1 LGHNA, CDR2 YNFKEQ. This CDR3 has 16 amino acids. With 3 bases clipped from V and 3 bases from J, the junction kept 8 bases outside the gene matches. The CDR3 nucleotides are TGTGCCAGCAGCCACCCAGGGTGGGACAGGGACTATGGCTACACCTTC. Amino acid sequence: CASSHPGWDRDYGYTF.

The gene calls are TRBV7-3 and TRBJ2-2; weak D call: TRBD1 (6 bases). V gave up 5 bases and J gave up 6 bases, with 16 bases separating them. Germline V CDR1 and CDR2: SGHTA, FQGTGA. This CDR3 comprises 15 residues. DNA of the CDR3: TGTGCCAGCAGCCCCTATTCTAAGGGGGCCGGGGAGCTGTTTTTT. This gives the protein CASSPYSKGAGELFF.